This T cell receptor (beta chain) comes out of a study of blood T cells in healthy people across ages. The study drew donors from healthy Caucasian individuals in Russia aged roughly 6 to 90. This clonotype was detected once. Antigen unknown. Study findings and constraints: Using unsorted PBMCs precluded a conclusive naive versus antigen-experienced comparison. There was a strong correlation between TCR beta diversity and naive T cell percentage.

The CDR3 extends over 15 amino acids. Germline V gives CDR1 MDHEN, CDR2 SYDVKM. Together with a sample-barcoded 5' primer, a J-beta primer mix was included in a second PCR lasting roughly 7 to 11 cycles. A template-switch adaptor that had 12 random nucleotides put a tag on each cDNA molecule. TCRdb passed the 5' RACE reads through MiXCR, listing each CDR3 protein once. The sample shows fewer than 2,000,000 distinct CDR3 sequences, 35% to 50% of them seen only once. The receptor was derived from a human donor in good health. The chain is built from TRBV28 and TRBJ2-7; D is unclear. The J call may be faulty, since TRBJ2-5 better matches the DNA end. Input material: blood. In nucleotides, the CDR3 is TGTGCCAGCAGCGTCTGCAGGCTCAAAGGGGAGACCCAGTACTTC. This encodes CASSVCRLKGETQYF.